This T cell receptor beta chain was found in a study of T cells in Graves' hyperthyroidism and ophthalmopathy. Findings and limits, study-wide: Ophthalmopathy was predicted by the model a median of 6.5 months ahead of onset. A model of 13 V-J features distinguished ophthalmopathy from stable hyperthyroidism.

Orbital computed tomography and thyroid ultrasound, together with serum TRAb and thyroxine and clinical symptoms, were used for diagnoses. Blood was obtained at the first hyperthyroidism diagnosis, which preceded any ophthalmopathy symptoms. There were TCR beta CDR3 regions amplified from RNA transcripts. Carried out on the TCR CDR3, a first-round RT-PCR used the HTBI primer set. TCRdb re-called the multiplex PCR reads with MiXCR, one entry per CDR3 protein. The table lists nearly 600,000 distinct CDR3 sequences, about 15% of them singletons. Germline V lookup: CDR1 DFQATT, CDR2 SNEGSKA (reference sequence). Deletions cut 6 bases from V and 5 bases from J, with 13 bases between. The CDR3 runs 12 residues. Worth noting for this clonotype: What it binds is unknown.

The sequenced sample was blood. This clonotype originated in a woman aged 30 to 39 with Graves' hyperthyroidism that later progressed to Graves' ophthalmopathy. This chain uses TRBV20-1 with TRBJ2-5; no clear D gene. In DNA, the CDR3 is TGCAGTGCCGAGTCTCGTTCGGAGACCCAGTACTTC. This codes for CSAESRSETQYF.